A single T cell receptor (beta chain) is shown here with its context. Its antigen remains unidentified. This sample is drawn from a study of cytomegalovirus exposure and HLA in healthy donors. Study outcomes and limitations: Cytomegalovirus-associated status was assigned to about 160 TCR beta chains.

Clones were sequenced by immunoSEQ multiplex PCR, and TCRdb holds only the in-frame ones, with some missing. This sample has under 150,000 clones, with more than 85% found just once. The length of the CDR3 is 13 residues. V lost 3 bases to trimming and J lost 6 bases, with 11 bases between them. The germline V gene encodes CDR1 GTSNPN and CDR2 SVGIG (reference sequence). The sequenced sample consisted of PBMCs. The origin of this receptor is a man aged 18-30 years in good health and CMV-seropositive. This chain uses TRBV30 with TRBJ1-4; possible D gene TRBD1, 6 bases. CDR3 nucleotides: TGTGCCTGGAGCTCAGGGGTTGATGAAAAACTGTTTTTT. Translating gives CAWSSGVDEKLFF.